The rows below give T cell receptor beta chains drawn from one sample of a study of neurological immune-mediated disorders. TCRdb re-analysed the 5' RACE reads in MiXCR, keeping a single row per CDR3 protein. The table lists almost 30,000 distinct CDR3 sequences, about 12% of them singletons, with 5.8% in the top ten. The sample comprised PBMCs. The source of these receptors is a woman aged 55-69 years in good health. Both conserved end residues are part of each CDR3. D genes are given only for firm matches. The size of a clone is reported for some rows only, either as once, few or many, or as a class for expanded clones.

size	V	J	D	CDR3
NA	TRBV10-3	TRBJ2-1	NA	CAISESYSSEQFF
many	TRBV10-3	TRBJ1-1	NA	CAMQWSTSTEAFF
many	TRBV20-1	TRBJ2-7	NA	CSAPRAVFGGGEQYF
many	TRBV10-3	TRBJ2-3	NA	CAIKGGPSQRSDTQYF
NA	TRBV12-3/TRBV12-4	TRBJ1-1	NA	CASSFIMANTEAFF
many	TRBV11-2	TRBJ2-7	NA	CASSPWGGPTYEQYF
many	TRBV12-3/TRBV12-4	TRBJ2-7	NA	CASSFFQGPYEQYF
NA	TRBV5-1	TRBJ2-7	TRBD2	CASSFGLEVEQYF
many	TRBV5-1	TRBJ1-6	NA	CASSPGRAEARYNSPLHF
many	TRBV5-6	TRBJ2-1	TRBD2	CASSLVVSGGAIYNEQFF
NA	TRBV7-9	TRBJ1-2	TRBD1	CASSLRGGVGYTF
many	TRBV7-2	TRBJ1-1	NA	CASSLSGGMNTEAFF
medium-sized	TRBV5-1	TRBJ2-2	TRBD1	CASSPGTGDTGELFF
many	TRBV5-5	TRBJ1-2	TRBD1	CASSLEGQVFGYTF
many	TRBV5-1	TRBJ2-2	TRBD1	CASSFYPGQEGSGELFF
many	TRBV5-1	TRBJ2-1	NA	CASSLMNNEQFF
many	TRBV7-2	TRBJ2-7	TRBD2	CASSPLAGAVTYEQYF
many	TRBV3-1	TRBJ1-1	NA	CASSQGLAGLITEAFF
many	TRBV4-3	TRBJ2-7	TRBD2	CASSTGYGLAGGRSDEQYF
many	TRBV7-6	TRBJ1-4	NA	CASSFGTSGQEKLFF
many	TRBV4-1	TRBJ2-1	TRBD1	CASSPRTGRNEQFF
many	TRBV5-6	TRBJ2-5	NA	CASSAARRERETQYF
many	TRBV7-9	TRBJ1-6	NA	CASSPGQPNSPLHF
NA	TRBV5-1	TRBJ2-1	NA	CASSSGSYNEQFF
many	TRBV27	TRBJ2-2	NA	CASSFGIWNRLAGELFF
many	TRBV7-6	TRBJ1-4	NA	CASSPPSATNEKLFF
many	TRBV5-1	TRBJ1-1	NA	CASSLDAGGTEAFF
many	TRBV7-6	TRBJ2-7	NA	CASSLVFGASRLEQYF
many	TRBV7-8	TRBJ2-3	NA	CASSLGASTDTQYF
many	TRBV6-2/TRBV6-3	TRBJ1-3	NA	CASSGLFSGNTIYF
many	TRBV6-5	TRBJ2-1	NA	CASSYGGRSSYNEQFF
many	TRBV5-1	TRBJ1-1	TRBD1	CASSPTGGNTEAFF
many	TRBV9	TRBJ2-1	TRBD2	CASSVMGGFRNEQFF
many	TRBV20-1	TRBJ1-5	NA	CSALPPTSLNQPQHF
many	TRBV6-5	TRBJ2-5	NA	CASSFGGVGQETQYF
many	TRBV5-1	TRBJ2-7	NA	CASSSDRLVHEQYF
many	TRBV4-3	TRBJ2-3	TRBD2	CASSQGLAGALTDTQYF
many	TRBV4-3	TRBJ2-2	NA	CASSQVFGTLNTGELFF
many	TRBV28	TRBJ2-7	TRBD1	CASSTGQTGVAYEQYF
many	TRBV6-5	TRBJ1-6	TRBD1	CASSYRGTGDTPLHF
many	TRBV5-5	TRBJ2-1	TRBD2	CASSLWTGSGGVYEQFF
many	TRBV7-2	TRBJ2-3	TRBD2	CASSLSPSGGATDTQYF